This T cell receptor beta chain is drawn from a study of CD4+ T cells in melanoma (dated by TCRdb to between 2021 and 2024). As for the study more broadly: The study investigated neoantigen-specific CD4+ T cells in human melanoma. Broader findings and caveats from the paper: Neoantigen-specific CD4+ T cells were reported to be correlated with the function of CD8+ T cells, macrophages and B cells. Diverse differentiation states were reported to be shown by neoantigen-specific CD4+ T cells in melanoma.

Receptor libraries were prepared by the immunoSEQ multiplex PCR assay. TCRdb limited this immuneACCESS table to in-frame rearrangements with V and J called. A share of clones is missing; checked studies link under half to unresolved V genes, and the rest is unexplained. In this sample the table shows some 9,100 clones, 69% of which occur a single time. The biggest ten clones account for roughly 21% of the sample. Patients with melanoma were used as donors. Remarks on this clone: What this receptor recognizes is not known. Base qualities are not provided; no much larger clone lies one nucleotide away.

The sequenced material came from peripheral blood. This TCR was sampled from a human donor with melanoma.

The DNA is TGTGCCAGCAGTCTTAACTTCCCCGAGACCCAGTACTTC. Its translation reads: CASSLNFPETQYF. The chain uses TRBV7-8 and TRBJ2-5, with no reliable assignment of the D segment. The germline V gene encodes CDR1 SGHVS and CDR2 FQNEAQ. The germline ends are 13 bases apart after V is trimmed by 6 bases and J by 5 bases. The CDR3 starts with the cysteine, ends with the phenylalanine, and has 13 residues. CDR3 DNA only is kept here, 39 bases in frame from base 1.